This TCR beta chain was captured in a study of blood T cell repertoires in COVID-19. Between the trimmed V and J ends, which lost 3 bases and 4 bases, there was a span of 6 bases. The CDR3 length is 12 residues. Germline V CDR1 and CDR2: ENHRY, SYGVKD. Participant age was roughly 18 to 90 years, and participants resided in 25 or so US areas. Method: immunoSEQ multiplex PCR; TCRdb's copy keeps in-frame clones and lacks some. The data show a few hundred thousand clones, roughly 88% seen once. J is TRBJ2-5 and V is TRBV10-3; D is uncertain. This clonotype was sampled from a woman aged 30 to 39 who had recovered from COVID-19. Sequences were obtained from PBMCs or T cells enriched from blood (not recorded which). CDR3 DNA: TGTGCCATCAGTGATCTCGTAGAGACCCAGTACTTC. This sequence encodes CAISDLVETQYF.